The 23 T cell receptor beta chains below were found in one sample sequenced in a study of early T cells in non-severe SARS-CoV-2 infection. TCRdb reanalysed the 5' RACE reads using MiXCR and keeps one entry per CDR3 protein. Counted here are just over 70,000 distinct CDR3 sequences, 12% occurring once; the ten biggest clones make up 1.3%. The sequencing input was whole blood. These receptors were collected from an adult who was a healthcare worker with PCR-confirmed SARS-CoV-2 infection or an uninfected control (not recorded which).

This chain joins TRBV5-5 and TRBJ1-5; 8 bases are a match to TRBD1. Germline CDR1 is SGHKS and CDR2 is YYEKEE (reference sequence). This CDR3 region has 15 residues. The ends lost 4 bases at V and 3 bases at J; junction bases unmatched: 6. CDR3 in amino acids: CASSLGQGVNQPQHF. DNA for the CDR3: TGTGCCAGCAGCCTCGGACAGGGTGTCAATCAGCCCCAGCATTTT.

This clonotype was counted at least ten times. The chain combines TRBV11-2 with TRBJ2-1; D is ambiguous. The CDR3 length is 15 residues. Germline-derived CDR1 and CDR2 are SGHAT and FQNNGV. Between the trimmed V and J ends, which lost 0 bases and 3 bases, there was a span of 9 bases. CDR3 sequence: CASSLDPSFYNEQFF. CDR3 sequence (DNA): TGTGCCAGCAGCTTAGATCCCAGCTTCTACAATGAGCAGTTCTTC. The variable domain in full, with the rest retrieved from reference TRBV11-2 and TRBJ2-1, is EAGVAQSPRYKIIEKRQSVAFWCNPISGHATLYWYQQILGQGPKLLIQFQNNGVVDDSQLPKDRFSAERLKGVDSTLKIQPAKLEDSAVYLCASSLDPSFYNEQFFGPGTRLTVL.

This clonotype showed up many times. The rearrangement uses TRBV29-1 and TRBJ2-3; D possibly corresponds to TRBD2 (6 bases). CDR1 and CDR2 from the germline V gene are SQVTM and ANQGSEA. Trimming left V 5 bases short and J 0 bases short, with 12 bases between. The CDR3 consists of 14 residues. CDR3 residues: CSVTSGSSTDTQYF. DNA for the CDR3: TGCAGCGTTACCAGCGGGTCCAGCACAGATACGCAGTATTTT.

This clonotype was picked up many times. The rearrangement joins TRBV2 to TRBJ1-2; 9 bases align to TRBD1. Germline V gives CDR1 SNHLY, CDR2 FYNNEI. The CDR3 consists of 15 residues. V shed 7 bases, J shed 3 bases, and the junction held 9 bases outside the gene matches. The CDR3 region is CASILGQGLDYGYTF. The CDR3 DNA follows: TGTGCCAGCATCTTAGGACAGGGGCTAGACTATGGCTACACCTTC.

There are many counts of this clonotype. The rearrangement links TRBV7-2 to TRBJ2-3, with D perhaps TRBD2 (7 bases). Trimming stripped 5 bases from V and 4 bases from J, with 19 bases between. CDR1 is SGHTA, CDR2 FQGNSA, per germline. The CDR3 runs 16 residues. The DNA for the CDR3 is TGTGCCAGCAGCCGGGGGGCAGCGCCTTTAGCAGATACGCAGTATTTT. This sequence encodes CASSRGAAPLADTQYF.

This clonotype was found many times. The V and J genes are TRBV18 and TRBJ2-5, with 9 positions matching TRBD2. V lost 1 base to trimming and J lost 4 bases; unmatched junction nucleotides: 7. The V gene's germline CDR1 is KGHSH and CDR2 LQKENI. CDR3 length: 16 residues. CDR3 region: CASSPLAGARRETQYF. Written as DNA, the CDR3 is TGTGCCAGCTCACCACTAGCGGGAGCCCGCCGAGAGACCCAGTACTTC.

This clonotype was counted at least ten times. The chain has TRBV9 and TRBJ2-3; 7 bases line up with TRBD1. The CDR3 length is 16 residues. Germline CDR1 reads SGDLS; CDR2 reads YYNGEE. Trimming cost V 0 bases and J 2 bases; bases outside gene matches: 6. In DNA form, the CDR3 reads TGTGCCAGCAGCGTAGTCGGGGACAGTTTCACAGATACGCAGTATTTT. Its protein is CASSVVGDSFTDTQYF.

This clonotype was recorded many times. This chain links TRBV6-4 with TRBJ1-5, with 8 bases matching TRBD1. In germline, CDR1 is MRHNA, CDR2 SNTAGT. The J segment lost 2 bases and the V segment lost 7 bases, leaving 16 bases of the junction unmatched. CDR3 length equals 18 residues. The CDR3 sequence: CASTALRGQEICNQPQHF. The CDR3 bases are TGTGCCAGCACGGCTCTCAGGGGGCAGGAAATTTGCAATCAGCCCCAGCATTTT.

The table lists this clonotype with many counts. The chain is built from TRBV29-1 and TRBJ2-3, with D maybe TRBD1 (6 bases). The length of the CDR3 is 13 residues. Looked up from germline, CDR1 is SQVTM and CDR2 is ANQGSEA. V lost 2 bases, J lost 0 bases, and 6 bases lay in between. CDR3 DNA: TGCAGCGTTGAACAGGGGAGCACAGATACGCAGTATTTT. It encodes CSVEQGSTDTQYF.

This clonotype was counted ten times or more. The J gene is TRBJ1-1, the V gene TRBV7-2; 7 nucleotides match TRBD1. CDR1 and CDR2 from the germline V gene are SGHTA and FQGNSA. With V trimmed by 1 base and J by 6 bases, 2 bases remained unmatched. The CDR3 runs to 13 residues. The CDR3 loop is CASSLGQGAEAFF. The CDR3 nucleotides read TGTGCCAGCAGCTTAGGACAGGGCGCTGAAGCTTTCTTT.

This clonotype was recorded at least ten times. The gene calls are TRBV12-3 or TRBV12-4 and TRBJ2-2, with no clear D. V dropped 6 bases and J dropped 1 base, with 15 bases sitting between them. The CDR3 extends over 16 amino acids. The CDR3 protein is CASSPGPSLNTGELFF. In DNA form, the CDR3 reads TGTGCCAGCAGCCCCGGGCCTTCCCTGAACACCGGGGAGCTGTTTTTT.

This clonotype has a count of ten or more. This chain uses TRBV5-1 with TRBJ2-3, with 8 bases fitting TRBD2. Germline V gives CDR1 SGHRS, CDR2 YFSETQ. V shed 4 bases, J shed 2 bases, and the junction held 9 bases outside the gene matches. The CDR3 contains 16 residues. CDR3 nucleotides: TGCGCCAGCAGCCCGCGGAGAGCGGGAGTCACAGATACGCAGTATTTT. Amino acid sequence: CASSPRRAGVTDTQYF.

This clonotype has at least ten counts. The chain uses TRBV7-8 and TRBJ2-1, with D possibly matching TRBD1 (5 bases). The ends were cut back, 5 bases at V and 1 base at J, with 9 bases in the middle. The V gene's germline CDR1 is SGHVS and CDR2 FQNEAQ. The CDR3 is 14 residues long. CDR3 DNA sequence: TGTGCCAGCAGCACAGGAAAGTCCTACAATGAGCAGTTCTTC. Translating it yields CASSTGKSYNEQFF.

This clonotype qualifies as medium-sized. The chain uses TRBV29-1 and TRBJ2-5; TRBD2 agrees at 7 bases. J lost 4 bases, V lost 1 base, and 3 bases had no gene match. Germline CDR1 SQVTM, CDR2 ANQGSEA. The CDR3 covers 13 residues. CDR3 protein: CSVEVGGRETQYF. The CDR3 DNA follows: TGCAGCGTTGAAGTCGGGGGGAGAGAGACCCAGTACTTC.

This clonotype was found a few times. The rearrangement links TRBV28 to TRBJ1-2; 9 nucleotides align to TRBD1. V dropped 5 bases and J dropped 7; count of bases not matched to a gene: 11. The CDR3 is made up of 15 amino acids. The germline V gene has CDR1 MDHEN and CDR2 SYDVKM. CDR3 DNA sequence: TGTGCCAGCAGTAGACAACGGGACAGGGACGGTGGCTACACCTTC. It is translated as CASSRQRDRDGGYTF.

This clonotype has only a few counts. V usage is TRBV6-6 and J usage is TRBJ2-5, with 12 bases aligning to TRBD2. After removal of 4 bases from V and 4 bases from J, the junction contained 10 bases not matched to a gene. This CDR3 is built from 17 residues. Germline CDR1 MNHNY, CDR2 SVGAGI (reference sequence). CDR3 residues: CASSWLAGGWRRETQYF. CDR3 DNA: TGTGCCAGCAGTTGGCTAGCGGGAGGGTGGCGGAGAGAGACCCAGTACTTC.

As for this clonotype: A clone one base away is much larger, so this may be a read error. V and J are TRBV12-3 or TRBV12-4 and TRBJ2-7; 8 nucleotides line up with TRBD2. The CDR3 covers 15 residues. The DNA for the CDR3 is TGTGCCAGCAGTTTAGGAGCGGGAGTTTCCTACGAGCGGTACTTC. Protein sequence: CASSLGAGVSYERYF.

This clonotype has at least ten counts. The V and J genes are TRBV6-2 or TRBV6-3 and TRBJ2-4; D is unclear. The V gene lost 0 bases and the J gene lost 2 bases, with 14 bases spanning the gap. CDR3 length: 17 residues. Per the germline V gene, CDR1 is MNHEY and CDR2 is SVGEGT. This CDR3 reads CASSYSDGSTTKNIQYF. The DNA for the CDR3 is TGTGCCAGCAGTTACTCGGACGGATCAACGACCAAAAACATTCAGTACTTC.

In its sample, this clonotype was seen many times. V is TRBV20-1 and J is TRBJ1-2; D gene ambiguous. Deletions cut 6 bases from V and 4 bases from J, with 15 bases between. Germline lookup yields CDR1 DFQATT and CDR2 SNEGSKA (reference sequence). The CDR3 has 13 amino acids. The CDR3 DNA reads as TGCAGTGCAGCACTTCCTTCGGCCTATGGCTACACCTTC. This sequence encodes CSAALPSAYGYTF.

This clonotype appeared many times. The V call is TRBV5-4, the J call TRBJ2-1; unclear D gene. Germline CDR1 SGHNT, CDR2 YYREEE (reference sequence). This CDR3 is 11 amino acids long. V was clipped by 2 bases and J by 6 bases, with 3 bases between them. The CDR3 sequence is CASSFTNEQFF. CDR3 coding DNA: TGTGCCAGCAGCTTCACCAATGAGCAGTTCTTC.

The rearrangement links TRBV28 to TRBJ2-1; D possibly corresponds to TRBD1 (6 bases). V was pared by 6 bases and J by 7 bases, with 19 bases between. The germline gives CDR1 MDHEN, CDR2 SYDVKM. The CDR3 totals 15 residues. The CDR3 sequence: CASSRTMGTMNEQFF. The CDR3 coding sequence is TGTGCCAGCAGCCGAACAATGGGGACAATGAATGAGCAGTTCTTC.

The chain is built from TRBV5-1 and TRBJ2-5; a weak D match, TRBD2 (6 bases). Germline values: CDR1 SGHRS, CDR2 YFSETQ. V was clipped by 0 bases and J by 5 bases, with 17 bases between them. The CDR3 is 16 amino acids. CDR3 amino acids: CASSLAGGQVGETQYF. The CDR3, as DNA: TGCGCCAGCAGCTTGGCAGGAGGGCAGGTCGGGGAGACCCAGTACTTC. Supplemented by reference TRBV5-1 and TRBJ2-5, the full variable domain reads KAGVTQTPRYLIKTRGQQVTLSCSPISGHRSVSWYQQTPGQGLQFLFEYFSETQRNKGNFPGRFSGRQFSNSRSEMNVSTLELGDSALYLCASSLAGGQVGETQYFGPGTRLLVL.

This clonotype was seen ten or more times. Written as DNA, the CDR3 is TGTGCCCGCTCGGTTTGGACACCCCCTGGCTATGGCTACACCTTC. Translated: CARSVWTPPGYGYTF. The chain has TRBV30 and TRBJ1-2; D may be TRBD1 (5 bases). CDR1 GTSNPN and CDR2 SVGIG come from the germline V gene (reference sequence). V lost 8 bases and J lost 4, with 23 bases in between. This CDR3 has 15 amino acids.